This TCR beta chain was captured in a study of beta chain features in type 1 diabetes. The study, taken as a whole, reports: Insertions were fewer and deletions more numerous at VDJ junctions in type 1 diabetes patients.

Every single donor gave one heparinised blood draw, and these averaged roughly 0.11 L. The germline CDR1 and CDR2 sequences are SGHVS and FQNEAQ. Trimming cost V 0 bases and J 0 bases, with 6 bases left between them. This CDR3 is built from 15 residues. The sample holds many counts of this clone. Its cognate antigen is unknown. The entirety of the isolated RNA underwent reverse transcription, so expressed TCRB transcripts were sequenced. Sequencing used immunoSEQ multiplex PCR; TCRdb keeps in-frame clones, though not all of them. The data show around 340,000 clones, 7% to 9% seen once. This chain uses TRBV7-8 with TRBJ2-4; D is possibly TRBD2 (5 bases). This clonotype originated in a woman in her late teens or twenties in good health. The sequenced material came from central memory CD4+ T cells from blood. In DNA form, the CDR3 reads TGTGCCAGCAGCTTAGCAGGACTAGCCAAAAACATTCAGTACTTC. Its protein is CASSLAGLAKNIQYF.